One and the same sample provided the 11 T cell receptor beta chains below, sequenced in a study of control samples from healthy donors and cancer patients. The repertoire was sequenced with immunoSEQ multiplex PCR; TCRdb's copy has only in-frame clones and lacks some. The sample lists 100,000 to 150,000 clones, 75% to 95% occurring once. The sample taken for sequencing was blood. The receptor source for this set is a man younger than 35 in good health.

Comments on this clone: A read error may account for a junction end that differs from germline. This chain connects TRBV7-7 to TRBJ2-1; 7 bases align to TRBD2. The CDR3 runs to 15 residues. Germline V CDR1 and CDR2: SSHAT, FNYEAQ (reference sequence). CDR3 in amino acids: CASSLARTSVDEQFF. CDR3 bases: TGTGCTAGCAGCTTAGCGAGGACTAGTGTCGATGAGCAGTTCTTC.

This clone was detected only once. The V call is TRBV11-2, the J call TRBJ1-5; 7 bases map to TRBD1. This CDR3 contains 16 residues. J gave up 4 bases and V 5 bases, and 11 bases lay outside the gene matches. Per germline, CDR1 SGHAT and CDR2 FQNNGV. CDR3 protein: CASSAAGRGQNQPQHF. CDR3 DNA: TGTGCCAGCAGCGCGGCGGGTAGGGGGCAAAATCAGCCCCAGCATTTT.

The V gene is TRBV5-5, the J gene TRBJ1-2; D remains ambiguous. Germline V gene data show CDR1 as SGHKS and CDR2 as YYEKEE (reference sequence). Trimming removed 0 bases from V and 1 base from J, with 10 bases in between. The CDR3 totals 15 residues. The CDR3 DNA follows: TGTGCCAGCAGCTTGGTATGGGGTAGTAACTATGGCTACACCTTC. Amino acids: CASSLVWGSNYGYTF.

This rearrangement joins TRBV11-2 to TRBJ2-5, with D possibly called TRBD1 or TRBD2 (5 bases each). Germline V gene lookup returns CDR1 SGHAT and CDR2 FQNNGV. The CDR3 length is 14 residues. V was pared by 1 base and J by 7 bases, with 13 bases between. CDR3 in DNA: TGTGCCAGCAGCTTAGCGAATTGGGACGCGACCCAGTACTTC. Translated: CASSLANWDATQYF.

The chain has TRBV11-3 and TRBJ1-6, with 11 bases fitting TRBD1. CDR1 is SGHNT, CDR2 YENEEA, per germline. This CDR3 comprises 18 residues. Losses at the gene ends were 5 bases for V and 6 bases for J; bases not matched to a gene: 12. CDR3 sequence reads: CASSNPWGQGEPNSPLHF. The CDR3 DNA is TGTGCCAGCAGCAACCCTTGGGGACAGGGGGAACCTAATTCACCCCTCCACTTT.

The rearrangement joins TRBV4-3 to TRBJ2-5; TRBD1 agrees at 11 bases. The germline V gene has CDR1 LGHNA and CDR2 YSLEER. The CDR3 extends over 17 amino acids. J lost 4 bases, V lost 4 bases, and 11 bases had no gene match. The CDR3 DNA follows: TGCGCCAGCAGCCCACACCTTCGGACAGGGGGCGTAGAGACCCAGTACTTC. It specifies CASSPHLRTGGVETQYF.

DNA of the CDR3: TGTGCCAGCATTTTCCCTTTCCCTCCGGGACAGGATTGGGGCACTGAAGCTTTCTTT. Translating gives CASIFPFPPGQDWGTEAFF. V gene TRBV7-3 combines with J gene TRBJ1-1, with 8 nucleotides matching TRBD1. CDR1 is SGHTA, CDR2 FQGTGA, per germline. The CDR3 is 19 residues long. J lost 4 bases, V lost 7 bases, and 23 bases had no gene match.

This clone was seen only once. The genes are TRBV5-1 and TRBJ1-1, with a weak D call TRBD1 (6 bases). Trimming removed 4 bases from V and 6 bases from J, with 13 bases in between. The length of the CDR3 is 13 residues. Germline V gene sequence: CDR1 SGHRS, CDR2 YFSETQ. CDR3 protein: CASSPESGAEAFF. CDR3 in DNA: TGCGCCAGCAGCCCTGAATCAGGGGCTGAAGCTTTCTTT.

This clone occurred a few times. CDR3 in DNA: TGTGCCAGCAGCTTAGGGGAAACAGGGGGCGCAGAGGAGACCCAGTACTTC. Residues: CASSLGETGGAEETQYF. The chain employs TRBV7-7 and TRBJ2-5; the match to TRBD1 covers 9 bases. This CDR3 contains 17 residues. Trimming at V came to 1 base and at J to 5 bases, leaving 11 bases not matched to a gene. Germline V gene sequence: CDR1 SSHAT, CDR2 FNYEAQ (reference sequence).

The chain combines TRBV11-2 with TRBJ2-3, with 8 positions matching TRBD2. This CDR3 is built from 14 residues. Trimming took 6 bases from V and 3 from J; bases not matched to a gene: 5. Germline CDR1 reads SGHAT; CDR2 reads FQNNGV. CDR3 nucleotide sequence: TGTGCCAGCAGGCACACTAGCGGAACAGATACGCAGTATTTT. This encodes CASRHTSGTDTQYF.

The CDR3: CASRRDRGHSPLHF. CDR3 DNA: TGTGCCAGCAGGCGGGACAGGGGTCATTCACCCCTCCACTTT. The rearrangement links TRBV6-5 to TRBJ1-6; 10 positions match TRBD1. Germline V gene lookup returns CDR1 MNHEY and CDR2 SVGAGI. Trimming removed 6 bases from V and 8 bases from J; junction bases left unmatched: 4. This CDR3 comprises 14 residues.